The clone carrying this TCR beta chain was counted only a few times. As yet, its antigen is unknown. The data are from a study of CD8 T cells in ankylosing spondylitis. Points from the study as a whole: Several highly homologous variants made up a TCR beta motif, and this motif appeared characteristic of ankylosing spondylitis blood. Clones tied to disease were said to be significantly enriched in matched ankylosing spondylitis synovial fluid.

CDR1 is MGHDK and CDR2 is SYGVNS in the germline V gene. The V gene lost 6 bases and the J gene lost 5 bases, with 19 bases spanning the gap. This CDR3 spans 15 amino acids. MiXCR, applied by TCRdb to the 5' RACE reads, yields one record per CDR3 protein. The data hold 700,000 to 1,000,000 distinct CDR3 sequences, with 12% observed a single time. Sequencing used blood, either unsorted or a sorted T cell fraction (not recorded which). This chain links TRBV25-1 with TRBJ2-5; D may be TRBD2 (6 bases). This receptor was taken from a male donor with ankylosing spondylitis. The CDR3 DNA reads TGTGCCAGCAGCATAGACCAACGGGGGAGGGAGACCCAGTACTTC. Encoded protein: CASSIDQRGRETQYF. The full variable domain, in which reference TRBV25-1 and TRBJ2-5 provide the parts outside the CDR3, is EADIYQTPRYLVIGTGKKITLECSQTMGHDKMYWYQQDPGMELHLIHYSYGVNSTEKGDLSSESTVSRIRTEHFPLTLESARPSHTSQYLCASSIDQRGRETQYFGPGTRLLVL.